Shown below are 28 T cell receptor beta chains from a single sample sequenced in a study of immune cell composition in non-small cell lung cancer. The normal lung sample lay at least 3 cm, and maximally far, from the tumour. The table came from immunoSEQ multiplex PCR; TCRdb's copy has only in-frame clones and leaves some out. Found here are about 3,400 clones, roughly 89% of them singletons; the top ten hold about 11%. Source material: non-adjacent lung tissue. Every receptor here comes from a human donor with non-small cell lung cancer.

The gene calls are TRBV27 and TRBJ2-2; D gene ambiguous. Germline CDR1 and CDR2: MNHEY and SMNVEV (reference sequence). The CDR3 is 15 residues long. The V gene lost 1 base and the J gene lost 6 bases, with 12 bases spanning the gap. The DNA of the CDR3 is TGTGCCAGCAGTTTATATCAGTCCTCCCCCGGGGAGCTGTTTTTT. Amino acids: CASSLYQSSPGELFF.

CDR3 nucleotide sequence: TGTGCCAGCAGACCCAGCGGGATTCCCTACGAGCAGTACTTC. Protein product: CASRPSGIPYEQYF. The chain combines TRBV4-2 with TRBJ2-7; 7 nucleotides match TRBD2. V dropped 6 bases and J dropped 2; count of bases not matched to a gene: 7. CDR3 length equals 14 residues. The germline gives CDR1 LGHNA, CDR2 YNFKEQ.

This chain links TRBV19 with TRBJ2-7, with 8 bases fitting TRBD2. Per the germline V gene, CDR1 is LNHDA and CDR2 is SQIVND (reference sequence). After removal of 3 bases from V and 3 bases from J, the junction contained 7 bases not matched to a gene. CDR3 length: 15 residues. The CDR3 nucleotides read TGTGCCAGTAGTATCTCGTTAGCGGGGATCTACGAGCAGTACTTC. Translation: CASSISLAGIYEQYF.

The rearrangement joins TRBV9 to TRBJ1-1; a weak D match, TRBD1 (6 bases). This CDR3 has 18 residues. Between the trimmed V and J ends, which lost 5 bases and 4 bases, there was a span of 27 bases. CDR1 is SGDLS, CDR2 YYNGEE, per germline. CDR3 loop: CASRSFSGGVRGGTEAFF. Here the CDR3 DNA reads TGTGCCAGCAGGAGTTTCTCTGGGGGGGTCCGAGGGGGCACTGAAGCTTTCTTT. Variable domain in full (rest from reference TRBV9 and TRBJ1-1): DSGVTQTPKHLITATGQRVTLRCSPRSGDLSVYWYQQSLDQGLQFLIQYYNGEERAKGNILERFSAQQFPDLHSELNLSSLELGDSALYFCASRSFSGGVRGGTEAFFGQGTRLTVV.

Notes on this clone: One junction end does not reproduce the germline sequence, and a read error may be involved. This chain links TRBV19 with TRBJ2-1; TRBD1 is a possible D gene (5 bases). The V gene's germline CDR1 is LNHDA and CDR2 SQIVND (reference sequence). The length of the CDR3 is 16 residues. CDR3 loop: CASSPRGGASSNEQFF. The CDR3 DNA is TGTGCCAGTAGTCCAAGGGGTGGGGCCTCCTCCAATGAGCAGTTCTTC.

This chain uses TRBV7-2 with TRBJ2-2, with 9 bases that match TRBD1. V was pared by 4 bases and J by 1 base, with 1 base of the junction left unmatched. The length of the CDR3 is 15 residues. CDR1 SGHTA and CDR2 FQGNSA come from the germline V gene. The CDR3, as DNA: TGTGCCAGCAGCTCGGGACAGGGGAACACCGGGGAGCTGTTTTTT. Protein product: CASSSGQGNTGELFF.

The chain combines TRBV28 with TRBJ1-3; tentatively, D is TRBD1 (6 bases). CDR3 length: 14 amino acids. Trimming removed 3 bases from V and 7 bases from J, with 13 bases in between. CDR1 and CDR2 from the germline V gene are MDHEN and SYDVKM. The CDR3 region has the DNA TGTGCCAGCAGTTTGGGTCAGGGGACGAACACCATATATTTT. Protein product: CASSLGQGTNTIYF.

The CDR3 loop is CASRRTEEFDGYTF. The CDR3 DNA sequence: TGCGCCAGCAGAAGGACAGAGGAGTTCGATGGCTACACCTTC. The chain joins TRBV5-1 to TRBJ1-2, with TRBD1 as a possible D gene (6 bases). Germline assignment: CDR1 SGHRS and CDR2 YFSETQ. The CDR3 contains 14 residues. The germline V and J ends were trimmed by 5 bases and 6 bases, with 17 bases remaining between them.

The J gene is TRBJ2-1, the V gene TRBV7-2, with TRBD2 matching 7 bases. Germline values: CDR1 SGHTA, CDR2 FQGNSA. The V segment lost 5 bases and the J segment 6 bases; nucleotides outside the gene matches: 10. The CDR3 covers 15 residues. The CDR3 DNA follows: TGTGCCAGCAGCCGTAGCGGGCTCGCCAGCAATGAGCAGTTCTTC. It is translated as CASSRSGLASNEQFF. Full variable domain (remainder filled in from reference TRBV7-2 and TRBJ2-1): GAGVSQSPSNKVTEKGKDVELRCDPISGHTALYWYRQSLGQGLEFLIYFQGNSAPDKSGLPSDRFSAERTGGSVSTLTIQRTQQEDSAVYLCASSRSGLASNEQFFGPGTRLTVL.

This rearrangement joins TRBV4-2 to TRBJ2-7; 8 positions match TRBD1. V dropped 4 bases and J dropped 2; count of bases not matched to a gene: 1. Germline CDR1 LGHNA, CDR2 YNFKEQ. This CDR3 has 13 residues. In DNA form, the CDR3 reads TGTGCCAGCAGCCTGGACAGGGCCTACGAGCAGTACTTC. It specifies CASSLDRAYEQYF.

CDR3 region: CASRWQGDQPQHF. The CDR3 region has the DNA TGTGCCAGTAGATGGCAGGGGGATCAGCCCCAGCATTTT. The V gene is TRBV19, the J gene TRBJ1-5; 7 nucleotides match TRBD1. The germline V gene has CDR1 LNHDA and CDR2 SQIVND (reference sequence). The CDR3 contains 13 residues. The V and J ends lost 6 bases and 5 bases, in that order; junction bases with no gene match: 4.

The chain carries TRBV7-2 and TRBJ2-1; possibly TRBD2 for D (5 bases). The germline CDR1 and CDR2 sequences are SGHTA and FQGNSA. V was trimmed by 1 base and J by 0 bases, leaving 10 bases between them. The CDR3 is 16 residues long. The CDR3 region is CASSLDRGLSYNEQFF. The CDR3 DNA follows: TGTGCCAGCAGCTTAGATCGGGGTCTCTCCTACAATGAGCAGTTCTTC. The full variable domain, with the rest looked up from reference TRBV7-2 and TRBJ2-1, is GAGVSQSPSNKVTEKGKDVELRCDPISGHTALYWYRQSLGQGLEFLIYFQGNSAPDKSGLPSDRFSAERTGGSVSTLTIQRTQQEDSAVYLCASSLDRGLSYNEQFFGPGTRLTVL.

This chain links TRBV30 with TRBJ1-1; the D gene is possibly TRBD1 (5 bases). V was cut by 0 bases and J by 5 bases, with 16 bases left in between. CDR3 size: 15 residues. Germline V gene lookup returns CDR1 GTSNPN and CDR2 SVGIG (reference sequence). The CDR3 region is CAWSVPVGEGTEAFF. CDR3 DNA: TGTGCCTGGAGTGTACCGGTGGGGGAGGGTACTGAAGCTTTCTTT.

The chain carries TRBV5-6 and TRBJ2-1; the D gene is possibly TRBD2 (6 bases). Trimming cost V 4 bases and J 4 bases, with 6 bases left between them. Per germline, CDR1 SGHDT and CDR2 YYEEEE. The CDR3 length is 12 residues. The CDR3 coding sequence is TGTGCCAGCAGCCGGGAGTACAATGAGCAGTTCTTC. Protein sequence: CASSREYNEQFF.

In this sample, this clone turned up once. The chain links TRBV4-3 to TRBJ2-4; TRBD2 aligns across 8 bases. Trimming cost V 1 base and J 6 bases; bases outside gene matches: 8. The CDR3 extends over 16 amino acids. CDR1 and CDR2 (germline): LGHNA, YSLEER. In DNA form, the CDR3 reads TGCGCCAGCAGCCAAGGGGCGGGACTAGGAGGAAACATTCAGTACTTC. It translates to CASSQGAGLGGNIQYF.

As DNA, the CDR3 is TGTGCCAGCAGTCCACAGGGGCCGGCTAACACTGAAGCTTTCTTT. As protein: CASSPQGPANTEAFF. The chain joins TRBV6-5 to TRBJ1-1, with TRBD1 matching 7 bases. The CDR3 consists of 15 residues. Germline V lookup: CDR1 MNHEY, CDR2 SVGAGI. Trimming cost V 5 bases and J 2 bases; bases outside gene matches: 8.

The CDR3 reads CASMAGLGEQYF. Written as DNA, the CDR3 is TGTGCCAGCATGGCAGGACTCGGCGAGCAGTACTTC. This chain uses TRBV6-6 with TRBJ2-7, with D possibly matching TRBD2 (5 bases). CDR1 and CDR2 from the germline V gene are MNHNY and SVGAGI (reference sequence). The CDR3 runs 12 residues. Trimming removed 7 bases at V and 6 bases at J, with 13 bases between.

The rearrangement uses TRBV11-3 and TRBJ1-5, with D maybe TRBD1 (5 bases). This CDR3 is 18 amino acids long. Germline V gives CDR1 SGHNT, CDR2 YENEEA. V was shortened by 0 bases and J by 6 bases, with 21 bases between the two germline ends. The CDR3 region is CASSLDKVRGDDPQPQHF. The CDR3, as DNA: TGTGCCAGCAGCTTAGATAAGGTACGGGGGGATGATCCTCAGCCCCAGCATTTT.

The chain combines TRBV5-5 with TRBJ2-7, with 7 positions matching TRBD1. J gave up 4 bases and V 2 bases, and 9 bases lay outside the gene matches. This CDR3 is built from 15 residues. The germline CDR1 and CDR2 sequences are SGHKS and YYEKEE (reference sequence). CDR3 loop: CASSLGQAKLYEQYF. CDR3 sequence (DNA): TGTGCCAGCAGCTTAGGACAGGCCAAGCTTTACGAGCAGTACTTC. The full variable domain, with the rest looked up from reference TRBV5-5 and TRBJ2-7, is DAGVTQSPTHLIKTRGQQVTLRCSPISGHKSVSWYQQVLGQGPQFIFQYYEKEERGRGNFPDRFSARQFPNYSSELNVNALLLGDSALYLCASSLGQAKLYEQYFGPGTRLTVT.

The chain employs TRBV10-3 and TRBJ1-2; D is perhaps TRBD1 (5 bases). CDR3 length: 11 amino acids. V lost 10 bases and J 4 bases, leaving 10 bases between the germline ends. The germline gives CDR1 ENHRY, CDR2 SYGVKD. CDR3: CATGGTYGYTF. The CDR3 nucleotides read TGTGCCACCGGGGGGACCTATGGCTACACCTTC.

The rearrangement joins TRBV2 to TRBJ1-5, with 12 bases that match TRBD1. With 7 bases clipped from V and 2 bases from J, the junction kept 3 bases outside the gene matches. The CDR3 covers 15 residues. Germline V lookup: CDR1 SNHLY, CDR2 FYNNEI. The CDR3 coding sequence is TGTGCCAGCAAGAGGGACAGGGGGCGCAATCAGCCCCAGCATTTT. Translated: CASKRDRGRNQPQHF.

This clone appeared once. The chain has TRBV6-1 and TRBJ1-4; D is ambiguous. The ends were cut back, 2 bases at V and 8 bases at J, with 9 bases in the middle. Germline assignment: CDR1 MNHNS and CDR2 SASEGT. The CDR3 totals 13 residues. The CDR3 DNA follows: TGTGCCAGCAGTGAAAAGGTACAGGAAAAACTGTTTTTT. The encoded protein is CASSEKVQEKLFF.

This sequence joins TRBV10-3 and TRBJ2-5; D not certain. CDR3 length: 14 residues. CDR1 and CDR2 from the germline V gene are ENHRY and SYGVKD. Trimming removed 0 bases at V and 0 bases at J, with 5 bases between. The chain's CDR3 is CAISESPDQETQYF. The DNA for the CDR3 is TGTGCCATCAGTGAGTCGCCAGACCAAGAGACCCAGTACTTC.

The chain links TRBV6-1 to TRBJ2-5; a possible D gene is TRBD2 (6 bases). The V gene's germline CDR1 is MNHNS and CDR2 SASEGT. Trimming left V 3 bases short and J 0 bases short, with 11 bases between. The CDR3 has 15 residues. The CDR3 sequence is CASSEDYQYQETQYF. CDR3 nucleotide sequence: TGTGCCAGCAGTGAGGACTACCAGTACCAAGAGACCCAGTACTTC.

The genes are TRBV5-4 and TRBJ1-4; 10 bases are a match to TRBD1. This CDR3 has 16 amino acids. CDR1 and CDR2 from the germline V gene are SGHNT and YYREEE (reference sequence). Losses at the gene ends were 0 bases for V and 8 bases for J; bases not matched to a gene: 7. The CDR3 DNA follows: TGTGCCAGCAGCTTGGCCCTCGGGACAGGGGAGGAAAAACTGTTTTTT. This gives the protein CASSLALGTGEEKLFF.

This rearrangement joins TRBV11-2 to TRBJ2-7, with TRBD1 matching over 7 bases. CDR1 is SGHAT, CDR2 FQNNGV, per germline. With 5 bases clipped from V and 3 bases from J, the junction kept 10 bases outside the gene matches. There are 15 residues in the CDR3. The CDR3 nucleotides are TGTGCCAGCAGCCTATACTCGGGACAGAGCTACGAGCAGTACTTC. Translating it yields CASSLYSGQSYEQYF.

The CDR3 DNA reads as TGTGCCAGCAGCTCTAGAATAGACAGGGCCAATGGCTACACCTTC. It encodes CASSSRIDRANGYTF. The rearrangement joins TRBV7-2 to TRBJ1-2; 7 nucleotides agree with TRBD1. The germline V gene has CDR1 SGHTA and CDR2 FQGNSA. The CDR3 is 15 residues long. The V and J ends lost 4 bases and 6 bases, in that order; junction bases with no gene match: 11.

The chain joins TRBV6-6 to TRBJ2-2; 7 bases agree with TRBD2. The CDR3 runs 14 residues. Germline assignment: CDR1 MNHNY and CDR2 SVGAGI (reference sequence). The V and J ends lost 5 bases and 1 base, in that order; junction bases with no gene match: 1. CDR3: CASSGTKNTGELFF. CDR3 nucleotide sequence: TGTGCCAGCAGTGGGACTAAGAACACCGGGGAGCTGTTTTTT.